A single sample is the source of the 16 T cell receptor beta chains below, sequenced in a study of graft-versus-host responses after intestinal transplantation. Clones were read by immunoSEQ multiplex PCR, and TCRdb kept only the in-frame ones, dropping some. The sample has some 100,000 clones; around 93% are singletons. No antigen is known for these receptors. Sample: unstimulated CD8+ T cells sorted from spleen or lymph node cells, taken before transplant. The origin of the receptors is a human donor who was the organ donor for an intestinal transplant.

V and J are TRBV6-5 and TRBJ1-1, with D possibly being TRBD1 (6 bases). CDR1 and CDR2 from the germline V gene are MNHEY and SVGAGI. Trimming stripped 7 bases from V and 0 bases from J, with 9 bases between. The CDR3 loop spans 13 amino acids. The CDR3 DNA is TGTGCCAGCATTCAGGGGATGAACACTGAAGCTTTCTTT. This codes for CASIQGMNTEAFF.

In this sample, this clone turned up a few times. The V call is TRBV10-2, the J call TRBJ1-5; D unclear. Germline V gives CDR1 WSHSY, CDR2 SAAADI. V lost 2 bases, J lost 2 bases, and 7 bases lay in between. CDR3 length: 14 residues. Here the CDR3 reads CASSEMGGNQPQHF. CDR3 bases: TGCGCCAGCAGTGAGATGGGAGGCAATCAGCCCCAGCATTTT.

The chain recombines TRBV9 with TRBJ2-4; 8 nucleotides align to TRBD1. The CDR3 has 17 residues. With V trimmed by 3 bases and J by 1 base, 9 bases remained unmatched. Germline V gene data show CDR1 as SGDLS and CDR2 as YYNGEE. CDR3 bases: TGTGCCAGCAGCGCCGAGGGGACAGGCGGGGCCAAAAACATTCAGTACTTC. This gives the protein CASSAEGTGGAKNIQYF.

This clone occurred once. This sequence joins TRBV5-4 and TRBJ1-2; D is ambiguous. CDR1 is SGHNT, CDR2 YYREEE, per germline (reference sequence). V was shortened by 4 bases and J by 8 bases, with 15 bases between the two germline ends. CDR3 size: 13 residues. The CDR3 loop reads CASSLQAALGYTF. As DNA, the CDR3 is TGTGCCAGCAGCCTCCAGGCCGCACTGGGCTACACCTTC.

There are a few counts of this clone. This chain links TRBV7-9 with TRBJ1-1; the D gene is possibly TRBD1 (5 bases). Trimming pared 8 bases from V and 0 bases from J, leaving 10 bases between. The CDR3 is 13 residues long. The germline V gene encodes CDR1 SEHNR and CDR2 FQNEAQ (reference sequence). CDR3 sequence reads: CASPVGLNTEAFF. The CDR3 DNA sequence: TGTGCCAGCCCCGTGGGGCTGAACACTGAAGCTTTCTTT.

The rearrangement links TRBV6-5 to TRBJ2-3, with 8 bases identical to TRBD1. The CDR3 loop spans 16 amino acids. Germline lookup yields CDR1 MNHEY and CDR2 SVGAGI. The J segment lost 2 bases and the V segment lost 4 bases, leaving 8 bases of the junction unmatched. CDR3 nucleotides: TGTGCCAGCAGTTTTCCGGGACAGGAGCACACAGATACGCAGTATTTT. This translates into CASSFPGQEHTDTQYF.

This clone was seen a few times. The chain has TRBV6-5 and TRBJ1-2, with D tentatively TRBD1 (5 bases). With 5 bases removed from V and 8 bases from J, the gap between germline ends came to 12 bases. This CDR3 is 12 amino acids long. Germline V gives CDR1 MNHEY, CDR2 SVGAGI. For the CDR3, the DNA is TGTGCCAGCAGTGCCGGACATTCGGGCTACACCTTC. This sequence encodes CASSAGHSGYTF.

This chain connects TRBV4-1 to TRBJ1-1; 9 bases line up with TRBD1. Germline values: CDR1 MGHRA, CDR2 YSYEKL. With V trimmed by 4 bases and J by 2 bases, 8 bases remained unmatched. The CDR3 totals 16 residues. The CDR3 here is CASSPTGQGINTEAFF. CDR3 bases: TGCGCCAGCAGCCCTACGGGACAGGGTATCAACACTGAAGCTTTCTTT.

The V call is TRBV5-1, the J call TRBJ2-7, with 9 bases that match TRBD1. The germline gives CDR1 SGHRS, CDR2 YFSETQ. V lost 3 bases, J lost 1 base, and 5 bases stayed unmatched. CDR3 length equals 15 residues. The CDR3 nucleotides read TGCGCCAGCAGCTGGGGACAGGGCTTGTCCTACGAGCAGTACTTC. This gives the protein CASSWGQGLSYEQYF.

V is TRBV4-1 and J is TRBJ1-2; maybe TRBD1 (6 bases). The CDR3 contains 16 residues. In germline, CDR1 is MGHRA, CDR2 YSYEKL. V was clipped by 0 bases and J by 3 bases, with 14 bases between them. CDR3 region: CASSQESTGFYYGYTF. CDR3 nucleotide sequence: TGCGCCAGCAGCCAAGAGAGTACAGGGTTCTACTATGGCTACACCTTC.

The genes are TRBV4-1 and TRBJ2-1, with 8 bases fitting TRBD2. The CDR3 loop spans 14 amino acids. The germline gives CDR1 MGHRA, CDR2 YSYEKL. The V gene end was trimmed by 3 bases and the J gene end by 6 bases; junction bases not matched to a gene: 4. This CDR3 reads CASSQRREVNEQFF. In nucleotides, the CDR3 is TGCGCCAGCAGCCAGCGGCGGGAGGTCAATGAGCAGTTCTTC.

V usage is TRBV5-6 and J usage is TRBJ2-7; maybe TRBD1 (6 bases). This CDR3 is built from 13 residues. V lost 4 bases and J lost 6, with 14 bases in between. Germline lookup yields CDR1 SGHDT and CDR2 YYEEEE. The CDR3 DNA is TGTGCCAGCAGCGGAACCCCAGGGGTCGAGCAGTACTTC. This sequence encodes CASSGTPGVEQYF.

This chain joins TRBV4-1 and TRBJ1-6; D may be TRBD1 (6 bases). CDR3 length equals 17 residues. Germline V gene lookup returns CDR1 MGHRA and CDR2 YSYEKL. V lost 6 bases, J lost 3 bases, and 18 bases lay in between. CDR3 nucleotide sequence: TGCGCCAGCAGAGATACAGGGAACCTAGGCTATAATTCACCCCTCCACTTT. Translating gives CASRDTGNLGYNSPLHF.

The rearrangement joins TRBV6-6 to TRBJ2-7; TRBD1 is a possible D gene (6 bases). The V gene's germline CDR1 is MNHNY and CDR2 SVGAGI (reference sequence). V was cut by 7 bases and J by 0 bases, with 19 bases left in between. CDR3 length equals 16 residues. CDR3 loop: CASTPVGQGHSYEQYF. The CDR3 nucleotides read TGTGCCAGCACCCCGGTCGGCCAGGGGCACTCCTACGAGCAGTACTTC.

This rearrangement joins TRBV2 to TRBJ2-7; the D is unclear. The CDR3 totals 14 residues. Between the trimmed V and J ends, which lost 6 bases and 2 bases, there was a span of 14 bases. Per the germline V gene, CDR1 is SNHLY and CDR2 is FYNNEI. The chain's CDR3 is CASRGLPGPYEQYF. The CDR3 DNA reads TGTGCCAGCAGGGGCCTCCCTGGGCCCTACGAGCAGTACTTC.

The chain carries TRBV14 and TRBJ2-2; 8 nucleotides match TRBD1. J gave up 13 bases and V 0 bases, and 19 bases lay outside the gene matches. The germline CDR1 and CDR2 sequences are SGHDN and FVKESK. CDR3 length: 18 residues. CDR3 bases: TGTGCCAGCAGCCAAGATCGTCTTATATCTGAAGGACAGGGAGTGCTGTTTTTT. It translates to CASSQDRLISEGQGVLFF.